Sequencing of this TCR beta chain was carried out in a study of cytomegalovirus exposure and HLA in healthy donors. Germline CDR1 and CDR2: LNHDA and SQIVND (reference sequence). CDR3 length: 12 amino acids. Study-wide results and caveats: Researchers reported in a later analysis that common viral pathogens appeared linked to several top clusters.

PCR used 60 Vbeta primers and 13 Jbeta primers. TCRdb's copy holds only in-frame clones and misses some; the assay was immunoSEQ multiplex PCR. The repertoire holds about 150,000 clones, just under 75% seen once, with 1.5% to 2% in the top ten. On this clone itself: Its cognate antigen is unknown. A read error may produce the germline difference seen at one junction end.

The sequenced sample consisted of PBMCs. The receptor comes from a woman between 18 and 29 years old in good health and CMV-seronegative. The chain carries TRBV19 and TRBJ2-5; D possibly corresponds to TRBD2 (5 bases). Written as DNA, the CDR3 is TGTGCCAGCAGTATGGCGGGCGAGACCCAGTACTTC. Protein product: CASSMAGETQYF.